The 6 T cell receptor beta chains given below trace back to one sample, sequenced in a study of blood T cell repertoires in COVID-19. Profiling relied on immunoSEQ multiplex PCR, and the TCRdb table lists in-frame clones only, not all of them. Of roughly 430,000 clones listed, roughly 88% were seen once; the top ten hold about 1.5%. Material: PBMCs or T cells enriched from blood (not recorded which). The receptors stem from a young woman who had been exposed to COVID-19.

The CDR3 spells CASSPRQGNTGELFF. CDR3 bases: TGTGCCAGCAGCCCAAGACAGGGGAACACCGGGGAGCTGTTTTTT. The rearrangement links TRBV5-4 to TRBJ2-2; 7 bases match TRBD1. Per germline, CDR1 SGHNT and CDR2 YYREEE (reference sequence). There are 15 residues in the CDR3. Germline trimming cut 4 bases from V and 1 base from J; bases unmatched to any gene: 4. Combining the CDR3 with reference TRBV5-4 and TRBJ2-2 gives the whole variable domain ETGVTQSPTHLIKTRGQQVTLRCSSQSGHNTVSWYQQALGQGPQFIFQYYREEENGRGNFPPRFSGLQFPNYSSELNVNALELDDSALYLCASSPRQGNTGELFFGEGSRLTVL.

The count of this clone is one. The rearrangement joins TRBV6-2 or TRBV6-3 to TRBJ1-1; D not certain. The V end lost 2 bases, the J end lost 7 bases, and 5 bases lay between the germline ends. The CDR3 covers 11 residues. The germline V gene has CDR1 MNHEY and CDR2 SVGEGT. The CDR3 here is CASSYVREAFF. Here the CDR3 DNA reads TGTGCCAGCAGTTACGTCCGTGAAGCTTTCTTT.

This chain uses TRBV15 with TRBJ1-1; 9 nucleotides align to TRBD1. The CDR3 is 14 amino acids. Per the germline V gene, CDR1 is LNHNV and CDR2 is YYDKDF (reference sequence). J was trimmed by 4 bases and V by 3 bases; bases with no gene match: 3. The chain's CDR3 is CATSSRTGATEAFF. CDR3 in DNA: TGTGCCACCAGCAGTAGGACAGGGGCCACTGAAGCTTTCTTT.

This clone occurred once. The V gene is TRBV11-2, the J gene TRBJ1-2; 9 bases match TRBD1. V lost 0 bases and J lost 8; bases outside the gene matches: 13. Germline V gene sequence: CDR1 SGHAT, CDR2 FQNNGV. The CDR3 has 17 amino acids. Written as DNA, the CDR3 is TGTGCCAGCAGCTTAGATCGGGGACAGGGTTCTCAGTGGGGCTACACCTTC. It is translated as CASSLDRGQGSQWGYTF.

The chain joins TRBV28 to TRBJ2-7; D is perhaps TRBD2 (7 bases). Germline V gives CDR1 MDHEN, CDR2 SYDVKM. The CDR3 covers 16 residues. V gave up 3 bases and J gave up 6 bases, with 21 bases separating them. As DNA, the CDR3 is TGTGCCAGCAGTTTGCCCGAGGGGGGGGAGGCGGCCGAGCAGTACTTC. It specifies CASSLPEGGEAAEQYF.

The chain is built from TRBV13 and TRBJ2-7; 9 nucleotides align to TRBD1. Per germline, CDR1 PRHDT and CDR2 FYEKMQ (reference sequence). The CDR3 contains 14 residues. Trimming at V came to 3 bases and at J to 4 bases, leaving 4 bases not matched to a gene. The CDR3 loop is CASSFRDREYEQYF. The DNA of the CDR3 is TGTGCCAGCAGCTTCCGGGACAGGGAGTACGAGCAGTACTTC.